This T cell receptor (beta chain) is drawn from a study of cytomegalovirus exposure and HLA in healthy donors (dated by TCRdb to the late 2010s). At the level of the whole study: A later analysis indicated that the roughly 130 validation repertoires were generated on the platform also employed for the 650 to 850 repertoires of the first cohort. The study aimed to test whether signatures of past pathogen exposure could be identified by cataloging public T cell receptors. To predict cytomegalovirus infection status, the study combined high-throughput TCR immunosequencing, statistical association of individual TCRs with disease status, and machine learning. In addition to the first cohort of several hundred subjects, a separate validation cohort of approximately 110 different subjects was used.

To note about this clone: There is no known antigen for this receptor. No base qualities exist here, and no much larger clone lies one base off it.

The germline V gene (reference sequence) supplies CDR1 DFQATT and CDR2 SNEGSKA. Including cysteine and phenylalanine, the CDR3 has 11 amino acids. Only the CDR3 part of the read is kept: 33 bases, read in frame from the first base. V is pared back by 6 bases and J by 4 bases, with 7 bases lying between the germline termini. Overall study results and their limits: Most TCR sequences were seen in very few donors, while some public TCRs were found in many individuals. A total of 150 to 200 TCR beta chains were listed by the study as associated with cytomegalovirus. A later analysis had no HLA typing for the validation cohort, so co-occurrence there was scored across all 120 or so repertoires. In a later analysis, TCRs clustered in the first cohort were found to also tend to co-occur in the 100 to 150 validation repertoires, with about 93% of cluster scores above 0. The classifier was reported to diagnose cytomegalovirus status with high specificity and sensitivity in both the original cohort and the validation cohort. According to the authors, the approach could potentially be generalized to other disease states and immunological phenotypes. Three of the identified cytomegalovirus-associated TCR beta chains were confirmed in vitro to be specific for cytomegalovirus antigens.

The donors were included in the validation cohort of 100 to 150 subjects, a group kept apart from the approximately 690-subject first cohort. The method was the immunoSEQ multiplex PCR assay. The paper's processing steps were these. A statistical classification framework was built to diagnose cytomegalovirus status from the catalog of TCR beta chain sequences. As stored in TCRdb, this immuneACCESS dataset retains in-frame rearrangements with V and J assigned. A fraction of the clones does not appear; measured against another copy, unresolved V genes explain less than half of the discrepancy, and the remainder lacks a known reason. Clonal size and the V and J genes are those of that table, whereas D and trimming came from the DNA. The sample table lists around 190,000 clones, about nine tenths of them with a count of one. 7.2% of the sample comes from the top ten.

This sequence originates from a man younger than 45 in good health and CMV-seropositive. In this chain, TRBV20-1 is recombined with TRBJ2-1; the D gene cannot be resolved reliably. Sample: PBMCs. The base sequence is TGCAGTGCCGACACTTACAATGAGCAGTTCTTC. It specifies CSADTYNEQFF.